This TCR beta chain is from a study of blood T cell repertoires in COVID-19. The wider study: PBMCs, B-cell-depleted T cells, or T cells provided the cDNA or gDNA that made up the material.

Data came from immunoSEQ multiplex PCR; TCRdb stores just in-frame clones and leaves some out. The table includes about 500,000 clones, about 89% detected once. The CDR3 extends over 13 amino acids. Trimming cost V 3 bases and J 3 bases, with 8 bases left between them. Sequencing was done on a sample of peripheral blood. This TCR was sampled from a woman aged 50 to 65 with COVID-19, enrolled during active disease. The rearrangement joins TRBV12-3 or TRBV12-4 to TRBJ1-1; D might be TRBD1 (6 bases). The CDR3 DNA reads TGTGCCAGCAGTTTCAAGGGGGACACTGAAGCTTTCTTT. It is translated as CASSFKGDTEAFF.